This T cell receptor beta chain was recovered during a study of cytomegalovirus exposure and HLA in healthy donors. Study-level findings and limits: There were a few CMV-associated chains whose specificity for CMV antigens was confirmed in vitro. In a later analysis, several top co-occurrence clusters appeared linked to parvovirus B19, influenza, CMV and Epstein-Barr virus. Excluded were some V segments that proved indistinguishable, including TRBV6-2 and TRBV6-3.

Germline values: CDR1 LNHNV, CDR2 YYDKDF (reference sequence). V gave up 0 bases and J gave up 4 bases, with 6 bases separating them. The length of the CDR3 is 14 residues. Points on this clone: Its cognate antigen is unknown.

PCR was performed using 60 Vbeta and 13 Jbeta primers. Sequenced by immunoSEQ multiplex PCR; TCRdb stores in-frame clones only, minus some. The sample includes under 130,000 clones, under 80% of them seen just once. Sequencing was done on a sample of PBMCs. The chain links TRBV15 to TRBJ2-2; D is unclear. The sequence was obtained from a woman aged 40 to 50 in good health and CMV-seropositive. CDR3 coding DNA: TGTGCCACCAGCAGAGATGTGGCCACCGGGGAGCTGTTTTTT. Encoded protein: CATSRDVATGELFF.